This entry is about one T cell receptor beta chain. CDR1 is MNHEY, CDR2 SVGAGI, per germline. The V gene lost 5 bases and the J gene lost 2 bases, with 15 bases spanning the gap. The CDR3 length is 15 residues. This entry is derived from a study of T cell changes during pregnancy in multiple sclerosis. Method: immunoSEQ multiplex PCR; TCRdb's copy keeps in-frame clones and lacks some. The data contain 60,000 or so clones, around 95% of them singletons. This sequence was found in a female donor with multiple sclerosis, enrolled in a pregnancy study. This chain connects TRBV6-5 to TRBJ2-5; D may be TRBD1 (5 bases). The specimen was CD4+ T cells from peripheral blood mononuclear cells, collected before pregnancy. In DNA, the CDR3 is TGTGCCAGCAGTCGAACCCGAGGACAACAAGAGACCCAGTACTTC. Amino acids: CASSRTRGQQETQYF.